The 26 T cell receptor beta chains reported below all come from one sample, sequenced in a study of blood T cell repertoires in COVID-19. Measured with immunoSEQ multiplex PCR; TCRdb has only the in-frame clones, and not every one. The top ten hold roughly 6.5% of the sample, which has 220,000 or so clones, roughly 90% seen once. The sample taken for sequencing was peripheral blood. All receptors derive from a man aged 55-75 years who had recovered from COVID-19.

The chain employs TRBV5-1 and TRBJ1-6; 10 bases match TRBD1. Per the germline V gene, CDR1 is SGHRS and CDR2 is YFSETQ. V shed 5 bases and J 10 bases; nucleotides not matched to a gene: 15. The CDR3 spans 17 residues. In DNA form, the CDR3 reads TGCGCCAGCAGGCCGTCTTCCGGGACAGGGGAAAGGTCACCCCTCCACTTT. Amino acid sequence: CASRPSSGTGERSPLHF.

This chain's CDR3 is CASSPSGQINQPQHF. In DNA form, the CDR3 reads TGTGCCAGCTCACCCTCGGGACAGATTAATCAGCCCCAGCATTTT. V gene TRBV18 combines with J gene TRBJ1-5; the match to TRBD1 covers 7 bases. The CDR3 is 15 amino acids. Trimming removed 3 bases from V and 4 bases from J; junction bases left unmatched: 6. Germline loops: CDR1 KGHSH, CDR2 LQKENI.

The gene calls are TRBV7-3 and TRBJ2-3, with 8 positions matching TRBD2. This CDR3 contains 15 residues. The germline gives CDR1 SGHTA, CDR2 FQGTGA. Trimming took 1 base from V and 6 from J; bases not matched to a gene: 6. This CDR3 is CASSLRAGAWDTQYF. The CDR3 DNA sequence: TGTGCCAGCAGCTTAAGAGCGGGAGCTTGGGATACGCAGTATTTT.

This chain uses TRBV19 with TRBJ2-1; D may be TRBD1 (6 bases). The CDR3 spans 15 residues. The V and J ends lost 7 bases and 0 bases respectively, with 13 bases between them. In germline, CDR1 is LNHDA, CDR2 SQIVND (reference sequence). CDR3 region: CASNTGRSSYNEQFF. The CDR3 DNA follows: TGTGCCAGTAACACAGGGCGAAGCTCCTACAATGAGCAGTTCTTC.

The V gene is TRBV2, the J gene TRBJ2-6; perhaps TRBD1 as D (6 bases). Deletions cut 5 bases from V and 4 bases from J, with 12 bases between. CDR1 is SNHLY, CDR2 FYNNEI, per germline. The CDR3 runs to 15 residues. CDR3 sequence: CASSLPGVGANVLTF. The DNA for the CDR3 is TGTGCCAGCAGTTTACCAGGGGTGGGGGCCAACGTCCTGACTTTC. Based on the CDR3 plus reference TRBV2 and TRBJ2-6, the full variable domain is EPEVTQTPSHQVTQMGQEVILRCVPISNHLYFYWYRQILGQKVEFLVSFYNNEISEKSEIFDDQFSVERPDGSNFTLKIRSTKLEDSAMYFCASSLPGVGANVLTFGAGSRLTVL.

This clone appeared once. This rearrangement joins TRBV28 to TRBJ1-5; D not certain. The CDR3 consists of 12 residues. The germline V and J ends were trimmed by 5 bases and 5 bases, with 7 bases remaining between them. Germline V gene data show CDR1 as MDHEN and CDR2 as SYDVKM. The CDR3 region has the DNA TGTGCCAGCAGTCTCCTCGATCAGCCCCAGCATTTT. This encodes CASSLLDQPQHF.

V is TRBV7-2 and J is TRBJ2-1; possibly TRBD2 for D (5 bases). Trimming left V 1 base short and J 8 bases short, with 15 bases between. The germline gives CDR1 SGHTA, CDR2 FQGNSA. The CDR3 sequence is 15 residues long. The CDR3 sequence is CASSLDGGSWDEQFF. Written as DNA, the CDR3 is TGTGCCAGCAGCTTAGACGGCGGGTCCTGGGATGAGCAGTTCTTC.

The chain combines TRBV20-1 with TRBJ2-7; maybe TRBD1 (5 bases). The germline CDR1 and CDR2 sequences are DFQATT and SNEGSKA (reference sequence). The V and J ends lost 3 bases and 2 bases respectively, with 17 bases between them. There are 15 residues in the CDR3. CDR3 sequence reads: CSASSPVDKAYEQYF. The CDR3 coding sequence is TGCAGTGCTAGTTCCCCGGTGGACAAAGCCTACGAGCAGTACTTC.

This clone was observed many times. The chain is built from TRBV19 and TRBJ1-2; D ambiguous. Trimming left V 0 bases short and J 4 bases short, with 15 bases between. The CDR3 sequence is 16 residues long. Germline V gene sequence: CDR1 LNHDA, CDR2 SQIVND (reference sequence). CDR3: CASSIDLSAGIYGYTF. The CDR3, as DNA: TGTGCCAGTAGTATAGATCTCTCCGCGGGGATCTATGGCTACACCTTC.

A single count supports this clone. The rearrangement uses TRBV20-1 and TRBJ1-4; D is perhaps TRBD1 (5 bases). The CDR3 has 14 residues. V was clipped by 3 bases and J by 5 bases, with 13 bases between them. The V gene's germline CDR1 is DFQATT and CDR2 SNEGSKA (reference sequence). In DNA form, the CDR3 reads TGCAGTGCTAGTGTTTCAGGGAAAAATGAAAAACTGTTTTTT. This sequence encodes CSASVSGKNEKLFF.

This clone was seen only a few times. V and J are TRBV28 and TRBJ2-3, with D possibly matching TRBD1 (6 bases). V lost 8 bases, J lost 0 bases, and 9 bases lay in between. The CDR3 is 13 amino acids. CDR1 and CDR2 (germline): MDHEN, SYDVKM. CDR3 loop: CASDGQSTDTQYF. CDR3 nucleotide sequence: TGTGCCAGCGACGGACAGAGCACAGATACGCAGTATTTT.

This clone is a singleton in its sample. This chain links TRBV5-1 with TRBJ1-1, with TRBD1 matching 8 bases. This CDR3 has 14 amino acids. The germline gives CDR1 SGHRS, CDR2 YFSETQ. The ends lost 4 bases at V and 11 bases at J; junction bases unmatched: 13. The CDR3 protein is CASSADRGPMGAFF. As DNA, the CDR3 is TGCGCCAGCAGCGCCGACAGGGGCCCCATGGGGGCTTTCTTT.

J is TRBJ2-6 and V is TRBV7-9; 9 bases map to TRBD2. Trimming took 4 bases from V and 1 from J; bases not matched to a gene: 8. The CDR3 has 18 amino acids. Germline CDR1 reads SEHNR; CDR2 reads FQNEAQ (reference sequence). Written as DNA, the CDR3 is TGTGCCAGCAGCTCACTGGCTAGCGGGATTTCTGGGGCCAACGTCCTGACTTTC. This sequence encodes CASSSLASGISGANVLTF.

This chain joins TRBV5-5 and TRBJ1-5; no clear D. From germline, CDR1 is SGHKS and CDR2 YYEKEE (reference sequence). The CDR3 runs to 16 residues. Trimming removed 0 bases at V and 4 bases at J, with 14 bases between. The DNA for the CDR3 is TGTGCCAGCAGCTTGGGTATCGTGGCTTCTAATCAGCCCCAGCATTTT. Translating gives CASSLGIVASNQPQHF.

The V gene is TRBV19, the J gene TRBJ1-2; D is perhaps TRBD1 (6 bases). Between the trimmed V and J ends, which lost 3 bases and 0 bases, there was a span of 8 bases. Germline V gene data show CDR1 as LNHDA and CDR2 as SQIVND (reference sequence). The length of the CDR3 is 14 residues. CDR3 amino acids: CASSMQGTNYGYTF. The CDR3 DNA follows: TGTGCCAGTAGTATGCAGGGGACTAACTATGGCTACACCTTC.

The V call is TRBV5-6, the J call TRBJ2-2; 12 bases align to TRBD2. V lost 7 bases and J lost 6; bases outside the gene matches: 4. Per germline, CDR1 SGHDT and CDR2 YYEEEE. The CDR3 has 14 residues. The CDR3 DNA follows: TGTGCCAGCCTTGGACTAGCGGGATCCGGGGAGCTGTTTTTT. Translating gives CASLGLAGSGELFF. The full variable domain, with the rest looked up from reference TRBV5-6 and TRBJ2-2, is DAGVTQSPTHLIKTRGQQVTLRCSPKSGHDTVSWYQQALGQGPQFIFQYYEEEERQRGNFPDRFSGHQFPNYSSELNVNALLLGDSALYLCASLGLAGSGELFFGEGSRLTVL.

This chain uses TRBV6-6 with TRBJ2-7; a possible D gene is TRBD2 (6 bases). Per the germline V gene, CDR1 is MNHNY and CDR2 is SVGAGI (reference sequence). This CDR3 is 12 amino acids long. V was pared by 6 bases and J by 7 bases, with 13 bases between. CDR3 bases: TGTGCCAGCAGCTATACCGGGGGAGAGCAGTACTTC. This codes for CASSYTGGEQYF.

CDR3 region: CASRKGLTSYNEQFF. CDR3 nucleotide sequence: TGTGCCAGCAGGAAAGGACTAACTTCCTACAATGAGCAGTTCTTC. The rearrangement uses TRBV27 and TRBJ2-1, with a tentative D call TRBD2 (6 bases). This CDR3 comprises 15 residues. Trimming pared 6 bases from V and 1 base from J, leaving 13 bases between. Germline lookup yields CDR1 MNHEY and CDR2 SMNVEV (reference sequence).

The chain links TRBV20-1 to TRBJ1-1; 7 nucleotides line up with TRBD1. Per germline, CDR1 DFQATT and CDR2 SNEGSKA (reference sequence). V lost 7 bases, J lost 10 bases, and 9 bases stayed unmatched. The CDR3 has 11 amino acids. This chain's CDR3 is CSGLGGQLAFF. In DNA form, the CDR3 reads TGCAGTGGCTTAGGGGGACAGCTAGCTTTCTTT.

The V call is TRBV5-1, the J call TRBJ2-1; 10 bases map to TRBD2. There are 15 residues in the CDR3. V was pared by 3 bases and J by 8 bases, with 8 bases of the junction left unmatched. CDR1 is SGHRS and CDR2 is YFSETQ in the germline V gene. The CDR3 protein is CASSSLAGVQDEQFF. The CDR3 bases are TGCGCCAGCAGCTCTCTAGCGGGGGTCCAGGATGAGCAGTTCTTC.

The chain is built from TRBV6-5 and TRBJ1-6, with 9 bases fitting TRBD1. The CDR3 spans 15 residues. The V segment lost 4 bases and the J segment 9 bases; nucleotides outside the gene matches: 7. Germline V gene lookup returns CDR1 MNHEY and CDR2 SVGAGI. CDR3 DNA: TGTGCCAGCAGTTTTGGGGACAGGGCGGGTTCACCCCTCCACTTT. Translation: CASSFGDRAGSPLHF.

This rearrangement joins TRBV6-6 to TRBJ1-3, with D perhaps TRBD1 (6 bases). The CDR3 extends over 13 amino acids. Deletions cut 5 bases from V and 4 bases from J, with 9 bases between. Germline CDR1 MNHNY, CDR2 SVGAGI (reference sequence). In nucleotides, the CDR3 is TGTGCCAGCAGTCCTGACAGGGGAAACACCATATATTTT. Its protein is CASSPDRGNTIYF.

The chain combines TRBV3-1 (or the pseudogene TRBV3-2) with TRBJ2-5, with 7 bases identical to TRBD2. The J segment lost 3 bases and the V segment lost 4 bases, leaving 17 bases of the junction unmatched. This CDR3 region has 18 residues. The germline V gene encodes CDR1 LGHDT and CDR2 YNNKEL (reference sequence). The CDR3 nucleotides are TGTGCCAGCAGCCCCCTCCCACAACTAGCGAAACCTGAAGAGACCCAGTACTTC. It encodes CASSPLPQLAKPEETQYF.

A few counts support this clone. V and J are TRBV6-5 and TRBJ1-1; D call uncertain. Germline values: CDR1 MNHEY, CDR2 SVGAGI. The CDR3 has 13 amino acids. Deletions cut 6 bases from V and 4 bases from J, with 12 bases between. The CDR3 spells CASSPPAATEAFF. CDR3 DNA: TGTGCCAGCAGCCCGCCGGCGGCCACTGAAGCTTTCTTT.

The CDR3 region has the DNA TGTGCCAGCACGGGGTGGCTAGCGGGGGTCCCTAGCACAGATACGCAGTATTTT. Translated: CASTGWLAGVPSTDTQYF. The gene calls are TRBV2 and TRBJ2-3; TRBD2 aligns across 10 bases. Germline values: CDR1 SNHLY, CDR2 FYNNEI. The CDR3 consists of 18 residues. Trimming took 7 bases from V and 0 from J; bases not matched to a gene: 13. The full variable domain, with the rest looked up from reference TRBV2 and TRBJ2-3, is EPEVTQTPSHQVTQMGQEVILRCVPISNHLYFYWYRQILGQKVEFLVSFYNNEISEKSEIFDDQFSVERPDGSNFTLKIRSTKLEDSAMYFCASTGWLAGVPSTDTQYFGPGTRLTVL.

V usage is TRBV15 and J usage is TRBJ1-1; possible D gene TRBD1, 5 bases. The CDR3 sequence is 15 residues long. Trimming removed 0 bases from V and 8 bases from J, with 16 bases in between. From germline, CDR1 is LNHNV and CDR2 YYDKDF (reference sequence). This CDR3 reads CATSRDRGVTREAFF. CDR3 nucleotide sequence: TGTGCCACCAGCAGAGATCGGGGGGTGACCAGGGAAGCTTTCTTT.